A selection of T cell receptor beta chains follows, all from one sample in a study of long-term antiretroviral therapy in people with HIV. Clones were sequenced by immunoSEQ multiplex PCR, and TCRdb holds only the in-frame ones, with some missing. The sample lists over 25,000 clones, approximately 80% occurring once. The starting material was unsorted PBMCs, obtained 1.1 years before starting antiretroviral therapy. These receptor sequences come from a woman in her twenties or thirties with HIV. Both conserved end residues are part of each CDR3. The order of the fields is CDR3 length, clone size, J gene, V gene, D gene, CDR3 DNA, CDR3 protein. D genes are given only for firm matches. Not every row has a clone size; where given, it reads once, few, many or a size class.

CDR3 length: 15; clone size: .; J gene: TRBJ1-1; V gene: TRBV5-1; D gene: .; CDR3 DNA: TGCGCCAGCAGCGGGACGGTTGGGTGGAACACTGAAGCTTTCTTT; CDR3 protein: CASSGTVGWNTEAFF
CDR3 length: 16; clone size: .; J gene: TRBJ1-6; V gene: TRBV25-1; D gene: .; CDR3 DNA: TGTGCCAGCAGCGGCCCCGTAATTGACAGTGGGACACCCCTCCACTTT; CDR3 protein: CASSGPVIDSGTPLHF
CDR3 length: 14; clone size: .; J gene: TRBJ1-4; V gene: TRBV13; D gene: TRBD1; CDR3 DNA: TGTGCCAGCAGCCTGGGACAGGGGAGGGAAAAACTGTTTTTT; CDR3 protein: CASSLGQGREKLFF
CDR3 length: 18; clone size: large; J gene: TRBJ2-2; V gene: TRBV19; D gene: TRBD1; CDR3 DNA: TGTGCCAGTAGTATTAACAGGGACAGGGGGCGCAGGGACGGGGAGCTGTTTTTT; CDR3 protein: CASSINRDRGRRDGELFF
CDR3 length: 14; clone size: .; J gene: TRBJ2-7; V gene: TRBV7-7; D gene: .; CDR3 DNA: TGTGCCAGCAGCCCGGGGACCGCCTACGACGAGCAGTACTTC; CDR3 protein: CASSPGTAYDEQYF
CDR3 length: 13; clone size: .; J gene: TRBJ1-4; V gene: TRBV4-1; D gene: .; CDR3 DNA: TGCGCCAGCAGCGGTTCCTTGGGTGAAAAACTGTTTTTT; CDR3 protein: CASSGSLGEKLFF
CDR3 length: 15; clone size: .; J gene: TRBJ2-5; V gene: TRBV6-1; D gene: TRBD2; CDR3 DNA: TGTGCCAGCTGCTCCTCGCGGGGGTACCAAGAGACCCAGTACTTC; CDR3 protein: CASCSSRGYQETQYF
CDR3 length: 13; clone size: .; J gene: TRBJ1-1; V gene: TRBV6-1; D gene: TRBD1; CDR3 DNA: TGTGCCAGCAGCGTTAGGGGACAGGGTGAAGCTTTCTTT; CDR3 protein: CASSVRGQGEAFF
CDR3 length: 14; clone size: once; J gene: TRBJ2-2; V gene: TRBV6-4; D gene: .; CDR3 DNA: TGTGCCAGCAGTGTCTTACCCGAAACCGGGGAGCTGTTTTTT; CDR3 protein: CASSVLPETGELFF
CDR3 length: 15; clone size: .; J gene: TRBJ1-2; V gene: TRBV5-5; D gene: .; CDR3 DNA: TGTGCCAGCAGCTTGGGGGCGTCCGGGAGCTATGGCTACACCTTC; CDR3 protein: CASSLGASGSYGYTF
CDR3 length: 15; clone size: .; J gene: TRBJ1-5; V gene: TRBV5-8; D gene: .; CDR3 DNA: TGTGCCAGCAGCTTGGGGAAAGGAGGCAATCAGCCCCAGCATTTT; CDR3 protein: CASSLGKGGNQPQHF
CDR3 length: 13; clone size: few; J gene: TRBJ1-1; V gene: TRBV7-9; D gene: .; CDR3 DNA: TGTGCCAGCAGCTCCGGCGGGACCTTGGAAGCTTTCTTT; CDR3 protein: CASSSGGTLEAFF
CDR3 length: 13; clone size: .; J gene: TRBJ2-5; V gene: TRBV10-3; D gene: .; CDR3 DNA: TGTGCCATCAGCACAGGGTGGCAAGAGACCCAGTACTTC; CDR3 protein: CAISTGWQETQYF
CDR3 length: 17; clone size: .; J gene: TRBJ1-3; V gene: TRBV5-1; D gene: TRBD1; CDR3 DNA: TGCGCCAGCAGCTTGGGGGACAGGGGAAACTCTGGAAACACCATATATTTT; CDR3 protein: CASSLGDRGNSGNTIYF
CDR3 length: 12; clone size: .; J gene: TRBJ1-1; V gene: TRBV6-5; D gene: .; CDR3 DNA: TGTGCCAGCGGGGTTATGAACACTGAAGCTTTCTTT; CDR3 protein: CASGVMNTEAFF
CDR3 length: 16; clone size: .; J gene: TRBJ1-1; V gene: TRBV19; D gene: .; CDR3 DNA: TGTGCCAGCCGATACGGGAGGAGTATAATGAACACTGAAGCTTTCTTT; CDR3 protein: CASRYGRSIMNTEAFF
CDR3 length: 14; clone size: .; J gene: TRBJ1-1; V gene: TRBV6-5; D gene: .; CDR3 DNA: TGTGCCAGCACGGCCGCACTAGCGGGGGTCGAAGCTTTCTTT; CDR3 protein: CASTAALAGVEAFF
CDR3 length: 16; clone size: .; J gene: TRBJ2-6; V gene: TRBV9; D gene: .; CDR3 DNA: TGTGCCAGCAGCGTAGCCTTTAACTCTGGGGCCAACGTCCTGACTTTC; CDR3 protein: CASSVAFNSGANVLTF
CDR3 length: 13; clone size: once; J gene: TRBJ1-1; V gene: TRBV5-1; D gene: .; CDR3 DNA: TGCGCCAGCAGCTTGAGCCTGAACACTGAAGCTTTCTTT; CDR3 protein: CASSLSLNTEAFF
CDR3 length: 14; clone size: .; J gene: TRBJ2-3; V gene: TRBV6-1; D gene: .; CDR3 DNA: TGTGCCAGCAGGGACGAACAGTTCACAGATACGCAGTATTTT; CDR3 protein: CASRDEQFTDTQYF
CDR3 length: 16; clone size: .; J gene: TRBJ1-2; V gene: TRBV4-1; D gene: TRBD1; CDR3 DNA: TGCGCCAGCAGCCAACAGATCGGGGGACAGTCTTATGGCTACACCTTC; CDR3 protein: CASSQQIGGQSYGYTF
CDR3 length: 13; clone size: .; J gene: TRBJ1-1; V gene: TRBV5-1; D gene: .; CDR3 DNA: TGCGCCAGCGGGGAAGGGATGAACACTGAAGCTTTCTTT; CDR3 protein: CASGEGMNTEAFF
CDR3 length: 13; clone size: .; J gene: TRBJ2-2; V gene: TRBV11-2; D gene: .; CDR3 DNA: TGTGCCAGCAGCTTTGGTTTTTCCGGGGAGCTGTTTTTT; CDR3 protein: CASSFGFSGELFF
CDR3 length: 13; clone size: .; J gene: TRBJ2-1; V gene: TRBV5-1; D gene: .; CDR3 DNA: TGCGCCAGCAGCTTGGCCCCTATAGTTCCCCTAATCTTC; CDR3 protein: CASSLAPIVPLIF
CDR3 length: 14; clone size: .; J gene: TRBJ1-2; V gene: TRBV2; D gene: .; CDR3 DNA: TGTGCCAGCAGTGAATCTGGGAGATCCTATGGCTACACCTTC; CDR3 protein: CASSESGRSYGYTF
CDR3 length: 13; clone size: .; J gene: TRBJ2-6; V gene: TRBV7-3; D gene: .; CDR3 DNA: TGTGCCAGCAGCGCCCCTGGGGCCAACGTCCTGACTTTC; CDR3 protein: CASSAPGANVLTF
CDR3 length: 13; clone size: .; J gene: TRBJ1-2; V gene: TRBV19; D gene: .; CDR3 DNA: TGTGCCAGTAGTATACGCAGGGACGGTGGCTACACCTTC; CDR3 protein: CASSIRRDGGYTF
CDR3 length: 15; clone size: .; J gene: TRBJ1-4; V gene: TRBV5-6; D gene: .; CDR3 DNA: TGTGCCAGCAGTCGGCCCGGGGGGCTGGAGCAAAAACTGTTTTTT; CDR3 protein: CASSRPGGLEQKLFF
CDR3 length: 16; clone size: few; J gene: TRBJ1-2; V gene: TRBV9; D gene: TRBD1; CDR3 DNA: TGTGCCAGCAGCGTAGCGCATGGCGGGACAGATAATGGCTACACCTTC; CDR3 protein: CASSVAHGGTDNGYTF
CDR3 length: 15; clone size: .; J gene: TRBJ1-1; V gene: TRBV6-5; D gene: TRBD1; CDR3 DNA: TGTGCCAGCAGCCTGGACAGGATGCTCAACACTGAAGCTTTCTTT; CDR3 protein: CASSLDRMLNTEAFF
CDR3 length: 16; clone size: once; J gene: TRBJ1-3; V gene: TRBV14; D gene: TRBD1; CDR3 DNA: TGTGCCAGCAGCCTCCCTGGGGACAGGGCCGGAAACACCATATATTTT; CDR3 protein: CASSLPGDRAGNTIYF
CDR3 length: 16; clone size: .; J gene: TRBJ1-3; V gene: TRBV9; D gene: .; CDR3 DNA: TGTGCCAGCAGCGTAGCTCTTTCGGGCTCCGGAAACACCATATATTTT; CDR3 protein: CASSVALSGSGNTIYF
CDR3 length: 17; clone size: .; J gene: TRBJ1-1; V gene: TRBV7-8; D gene: TRBD1; CDR3 DNA: TGTGCCAGCAGCTTAGAAGCAGGGGGCGTAGGGAGCACTGAAGCTTTCTTT; CDR3 protein: CASSLEAGGVGSTEAFF
CDR3 length: 14; clone size: .; J gene: TRBJ1-3; V gene: TRBV15; D gene: .; CDR3 DNA: TGTGCCACCAGCGATACCTTCGGGTCCGGCACCATATATTTT; CDR3 protein: CATSDTFGSGTIYF
CDR3 length: 13; clone size: .; J gene: TRBJ2-3; V gene: TRBV5-1; D gene: .; CDR3 DNA: TGCGCCAGCCGACGGACTAGCACAGATACGCAGTATTTT; CDR3 protein: CASRRTSTDTQYF
CDR3 length: 14; clone size: .; J gene: TRBJ1-6; V gene: TRBV29-1; D gene: .; CDR3 DNA: TGCAGCGTTGGGTCAGGGGATAGTAATTCACCCCTCCACTTT; CDR3 protein: CSVGSGDSNSPLHF